A selection of T cell receptor beta chains follows, all from one sample in a study of graft-versus-host responses after intestinal transplantation. The repertoire was sequenced with immunoSEQ multiplex PCR; TCRdb's copy has only in-frame clones and lacks some. This table has under 45,000 clones, just over 90% appearing once. The specimen was PBMCs, collected approximately 700 days after intestinal transplantation. The receptors derive from a human patient who received an intestinal transplant, so some T cells may come from the graft donor. CDR3s include the opening cysteine and the closing phenylalanine or tryptophan. A D gene is named only where the DNA matches it firmly. Clone size is not always given. Where it is, it says once, few, many or a class for expanded clones.

size,D,V,J,DNA,CDR3
once,NA,TRBV19,TRBJ1-6,TGTGCCAGTTCCCAAACAAATTCACCCCTCCACTTT,CASSQTNSPLHF
NA,NA,TRBV28,TRBJ1-5,TGTGCCAGCAGTTTTTATCTCTTGGGGAGGGTTACTGCGCATTTT,CASSFYLLGRVTAHF
NA,NA,TRBV28,TRBJ1-6,TGTGCCAGCAGTCACACGACAGGAGTTTTTTACAATTCACCCCTCCACTTT,CASSHTTGVFYNSPLHF
NA,NA,TRBV20-1,TRBJ2-3,TGCAGTGCTAGAGAGGACTATACGCAGTATTTT,CSAREDYTQYF
NA,TRBD1,TRBV9,TRBJ1-2,TGTGCCAGCAGCTCCCAGCAAACAGGGGAACTGGGCTACACCTTC,CASSSQQTGELGYTF
NA,NA,TRBV7-6,TRBJ2-2,TGTGCCAGCAGCCCACTTGTTAGCGGGGAGCTGTTTTTT,CASSPLVSGELFF
NA,TRBD2,TRBV18,TRBJ2-1,TGTGCCAGCTCACCTGGGACTAGCGGGGGGGCCATTCCCGTAAATTACAATGAGCAGTTCTTC,CASSPGTSGGAIPVNYNEQFF
NA,TRBD2,TRBV2,TRBJ2-7,TGTGCCAGCAGTGACGTCGGGACTAGCGGGAGCTACGAGCAGTACTTC,CASSDVGTSGSYEQYF
NA,NA,TRBV6-6,TRBJ1-1,TGTGCCAGCAGTTTTGGGGGAGGCGGCACTGAAGCTTTCTTT,CASSFGGGGTEAFF
NA,TRBD1,TRBV13,TRBJ1-6,TGTGCCAGCAGCCTCCGGGACAGGGATTCACCCCTCCACTTT,CASSLRDRDSPLHF
NA,TRBD1,TRBV5-4,TRBJ2-5,TGTGCCAGCAGCTCGCAGGGGGCCCGAGAGACCCAGTACTTC,CASSSQGARETQYF
NA,NA,TRBV28,TRBJ2-2,TGTGCCAGCAGTTTTAAAATCGTCAGGCACACCGGGGAGCTGTTTTTT,CASSFKIVRHTGELFF
NA,TRBD2,TRBV6-5,TRBJ2-7,TGTGCCAGCATGGGGAGGGCCCCCTCCTACGAGCAGTACTTC,CASMGRAPSYEQYF
NA,NA,TRBV7-4,TRBJ1-2,TGTGCCAGCAGCGGTAACACCTACTATGGCTACACCTTC,CASSGNTYYGYTF
once,NA,TRBV7-2,TRBJ2-5,TGTGCCAGCAGCTTAGGCGTCAGCTCCCGGGAGACCCAGTACTTC,CASSLGVSSRETQYF
NA,TRBD2,TRBV5-4,TRBJ2-3,TGTGCCAGCAGCTTGGCCGGCGGGGGGATTACGCAGTATTTT,CASSLAGGGITQYF
NA,NA,TRBV19,TRBJ2-7,TGTGCCAGTAGTATAGGTCAGGGGTCCTACGAGCAGTACTTC,CASSIGQGSYEQYF
NA,NA,TRBV9,TRBJ2-3,TGTGCCAGCAGCTACCGGGACCAAAGCACAGATACGCAGTATTTT,CASSYRDQSTDTQYF
NA,TRBD1,TRBV6-5,TRBJ1-2,TGTGCCAGCACCCTAGGGACAGGGGGTGATGGCTACACCTTC,CASTLGTGGDGYTF
NA,TRBD1,TRBV4-1,TRBJ2-7,TGCGCCAGCAGCCACCTGTCCCGGGACAGCTACGAGCAGTACTTC,CASSHLSRDSYEQYF
NA,NA,TRBV11-2,TRBJ2-3,TGTGCCAGCAGCCCCGGACCCGGGGTGGATACGCAGTATTTT,CASSPGPGVDTQYF
NA,NA,TRBV25-1,TRBJ2-2,TGTGCCAGCAGTGAAGCGGCTAGCCACACCGGGGAGCTGTTTTTT,CASSEAASHTGELFF
NA,NA,TRBV29-1,TRBJ2-1,TGCAGCGTTGAATCGGGCCAGGGCAATGAGCAGTTCTTC,CSVESGQGNEQFF
NA,NA,TRBV18,TRBJ2-7,TGTGCCAGCTCACGGGGACGAGGGGGGGAGCAGTACTTC,CASSRGRGGEQYF
NA,NA,TRBV9,TRBJ2-3,TGTGCCAGCAGCGTAGGGACTAGCACAGATACGCAGTATTTT,CASSVGTSTDTQYF
NA,TRBD1,TRBV18,TRBJ2-3,TGTGCCAGCTCACCAGACAGGGAAGCAGATACGCAGTATTTT,CASSPDREADTQYF
few,NA,TRBV5-6,TRBJ2-3,TGTGCCAGCAGCCACACAGCGGCCTTCGGCACAGATACGCAGTATTTT,CASSHTAAFGTDTQYF
NA,NA,TRBV30,TRBJ2-7,TGTGCCTGGGCCCGGGACCTCAACTACGAGCAGTACTTC,CAWARDLNYEQYF
NA,NA,TRBV23-1,TRBJ2-4,TGCGCCAGCAGCCCCCCCCTAGGAACCAAAAACATTCAGTACTTC,CASSPPLGTKNIQYF
NA,TRBD2,TRBV4-2,TRBJ2-5,TGTGCCAGCAGCCAAGTGCGGGAGGGCCGGCAAGAGACCCAGTACTTC,CASSQVREGRQETQYF
NA,NA,TRBV5-1,TRBJ2-5,TGCGCCAGCAGCTTTCAAGGCGGCGAGACCCAGTACTTC,CASSFQGGETQYF
NA,NA,TRBV11-2,TRBJ2-4,TGTGCCAGTAGGGTGTTAGCCAAAAACATTCAGTACTTC,CASRVLAKNIQYF
once,TRBD2,TRBV9,TRBJ2-1,TGTGCCAGCAGCCCCCCCCGGGCTAGCGGCACCTACAATGAGCAGTTCTTC,CASSPPRASGTYNEQFF
NA,TRBD1,TRBV19,TRBJ1-5,TGTGCCAGTATGGGACAGGGTGGGGATAGCAATCAGCCCCAGCATTTT,CASMGQGGDSNQPQHF
NA,TRBD2,TRBV9,TRBJ2-2,TGTGCCAGCAGCGTTCTAGCGGGTGGGGGGGAGCTGTTTTTT,CASSVLAGGGELFF
NA,NA,TRBV29-1,TRBJ2-2,TGCAGCGCGGCCACCACCGGGGAGCTGTTTTTT,CSAATTGELFF
NA,NA,TRBV10-1,TRBJ1-1,TGCGCCAGCAGTAGATCAGGGAACACTGAAGCTTTCTTT,CASSRSGNTEAFF
NA,TRBD1,TRBV5-6,TRBJ1-1,TGTGCCAGCGCCCTCGGGACAGGGCTGCGAGCTTTCTTT,CASALGTGLRAFF
NA,TRBD1,TRBV14,TRBJ2-3,TGTGCCACCTCTTCGTGGGACAGGGCGCAGTATTTT,CATSSWDRAQYF
NA,NA,TRBV7-3,TRBJ2-3,TGTGCCAGCAGCTTAACGGACCTCACAGATACGCAGTATTTT,CASSLTDLTDTQYF
few,NA,TRBV2,TRBJ2-7,TGTGCCAGCAATGGCGGGCAGGCCTACGAGCAGTACTTC,CASNGGQAYEQYF
NA,NA,TRBV5-1,TRBJ1-6,TGCGCCAGCAGCCCACGACAGAGCTCCTATAATTCACCCCTCCACTTT,CASSPRQSSYNSPLHF
NA,TRBD2,TRBV5-5,TRBJ2-2,TGTGCCAGCAGCTTGGGGATTAGCGGGGGGACGGGTACCGGGGAGCTGTTTTTT,CASSLGISGGTGTGELFF
NA,TRBD2,TRBV5-1,TRBJ2-1,TGCGCCAGCAGCCTCTTTAGCGGGGGGTATAACAATGAGCAGTTCTTC,CASSLFSGGYNNEQFF
NA,NA,TRBV7-6,TRBJ2-3,TGTGCCAGCAGCCCCAGAGCCTGGGCAAACTCAAATACGCAGTATTTT,CASSPRAWANSNTQYF
few,NA,TRBV18,TRBJ2-1,TGTGCCAGCTCACCACAACGACTGTCATCTGAGCAGTTCTTC,CASSPQRLSSEQFF
few,NA,TRBV5-1,TRBJ1-1,TGCGCCAGCAGCTTGGCGCGGAACACTGAAGCTTTCTTT,CASSLARNTEAFF
NA,NA,TRBV5-6,TRBJ2-3,TGTGCCAGCAGCTTGGCTCCCGGAACAGATACGCAGTATTTT,CASSLAPGTDTQYF
NA,NA,TRBV6-5,TRBJ2-3,TGTGCCAGCAGTTCTGTTGACGGGGGCACAGATACGCAGTATTTT,CASSSVDGGTDTQYF
NA,NA,TRBV6-5,TRBJ2-3,TGTGCCAGCAGTTACGGGGCAGGACGCACAGATACGCAGTATTTT,CASSYGAGRTDTQYF
once,NA,TRBV4-1,TRBJ1-1,TGCGCCAGCAGCTTCGCCTGGACGGGGGAGGCAGCTTTCTTT,CASSFAWTGEAAFF